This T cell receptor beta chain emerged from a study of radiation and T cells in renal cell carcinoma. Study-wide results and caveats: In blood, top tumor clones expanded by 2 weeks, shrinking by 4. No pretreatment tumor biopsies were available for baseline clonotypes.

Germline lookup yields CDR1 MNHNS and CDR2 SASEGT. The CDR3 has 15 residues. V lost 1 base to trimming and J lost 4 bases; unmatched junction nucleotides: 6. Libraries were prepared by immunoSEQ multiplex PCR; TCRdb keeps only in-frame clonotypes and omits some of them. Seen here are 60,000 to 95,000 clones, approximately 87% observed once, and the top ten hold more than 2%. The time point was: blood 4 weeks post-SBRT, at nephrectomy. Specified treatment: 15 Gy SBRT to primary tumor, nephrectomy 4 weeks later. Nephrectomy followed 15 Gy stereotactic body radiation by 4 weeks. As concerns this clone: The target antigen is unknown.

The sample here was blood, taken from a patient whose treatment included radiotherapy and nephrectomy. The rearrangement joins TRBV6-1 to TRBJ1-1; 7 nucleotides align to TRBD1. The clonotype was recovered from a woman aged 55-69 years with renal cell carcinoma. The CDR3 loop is CASSEGYRGGTEAFF. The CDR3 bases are TGTGCCAGCAGTGAAGGCTACAGGGGAGGCACTGAAGCTTTCTTT.